The entry that follows covers one T cell receptor beta chain sequence. The data are from a study of blood T cell repertoires in COVID-19. Across the whole study: There were acute and convalescent COVID-19 samples, and they came from the United States, Italy and Spain. Sources were T cells, B-cell-depleted T cells, or PBMCs; the material itself was cDNA or gDNA.

Using immunoSEQ multiplex PCR, the repertoire was profiled, and TCRdb retains in-frame clones only, with some absent. The repertoire holds around 320,000 clones, approximately 89% seen once, with roughly 2.9% in the top ten. The CDR3 sequence is 13 residues long. Germline lookup yields CDR1 LNHDA and CDR2 SQIVND (reference sequence). The V end lost 4 bases, the J end lost 3 bases, and 9 bases lay between the germline ends. Membership in each cohort depended on participant-reported clinical history. A COVID-19 case had been met by exposed participants during the 2 weeks before study entry. The sample comprised PBMCs or T cells enriched from blood (not recorded which). The chain has TRBV19 and TRBJ1-2; a possible D gene is TRBD1 (6 bases). The clonotype originates from a woman aged 50 to 60 who had been exposed to COVID-19. The CDR3 region is CASSTQGDYGYTF. Here the CDR3 DNA reads TGTGCCAGTAGTACACAGGGTGACTATGGCTACACCTTC. The variable domain in full, completed from reference TRBV19 and TRBJ1-2, reads DGGITQSPKYLFRKEGQNVTLSCEQNLNHDAMYWYRQDPGQGLRLIYYSQIVNDFQKGDIAEGYSVSREKKESFPLTVTSAQKNPTAFYLCASSTQGDYGYTFGSGTRLTVV.